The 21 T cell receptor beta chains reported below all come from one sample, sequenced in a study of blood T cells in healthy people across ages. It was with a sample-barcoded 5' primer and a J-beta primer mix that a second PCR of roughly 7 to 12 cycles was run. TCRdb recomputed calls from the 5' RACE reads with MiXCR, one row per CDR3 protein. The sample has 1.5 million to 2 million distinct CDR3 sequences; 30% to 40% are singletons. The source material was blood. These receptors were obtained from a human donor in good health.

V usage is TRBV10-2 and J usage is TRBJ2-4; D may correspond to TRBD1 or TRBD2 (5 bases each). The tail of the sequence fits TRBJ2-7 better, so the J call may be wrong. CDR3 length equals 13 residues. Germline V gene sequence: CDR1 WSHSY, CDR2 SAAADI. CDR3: CATSWDQTYEQYF. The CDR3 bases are TGCGCCACTAGCTGGGACCAGACCTACGAGCAGTACTTC.

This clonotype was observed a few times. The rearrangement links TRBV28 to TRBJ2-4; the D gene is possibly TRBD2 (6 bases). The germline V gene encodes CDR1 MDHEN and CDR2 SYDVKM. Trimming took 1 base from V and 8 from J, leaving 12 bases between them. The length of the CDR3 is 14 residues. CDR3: CASSLFTEGHIQYF. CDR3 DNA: TGTGCCAGCAGTTTATTTACGGAGGGGCACATTCAGTACTTC.

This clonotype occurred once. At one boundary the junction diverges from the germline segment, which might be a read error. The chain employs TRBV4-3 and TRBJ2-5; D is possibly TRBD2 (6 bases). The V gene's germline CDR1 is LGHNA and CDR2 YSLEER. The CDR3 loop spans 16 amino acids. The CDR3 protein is CASGQDSGEAGETQYF. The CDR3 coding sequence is TGCGCCAGCGGCCAAGATTCGGGCGAGGCGGGGGAGACCCAGTACTTC.

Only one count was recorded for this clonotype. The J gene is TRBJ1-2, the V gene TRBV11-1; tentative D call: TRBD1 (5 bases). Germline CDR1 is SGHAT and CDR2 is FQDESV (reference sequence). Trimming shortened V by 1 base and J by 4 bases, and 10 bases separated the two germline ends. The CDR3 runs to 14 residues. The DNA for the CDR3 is TGTGCCAGCAGCTTAGAACGGGACGGCTATGGCTACACCTTC. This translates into CASSLERDGYGYTF. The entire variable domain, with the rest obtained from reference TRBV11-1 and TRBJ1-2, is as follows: EAEVAQSPRYKITEKSQAVAFWCDPISGHATLYWYRQILGQGPELLVQFQDESVVDDSQLPKDRFSAERLKGVDSTLKIQPAELGDSAMYLCASSLERDGYGYTFGSGTRLTVV.

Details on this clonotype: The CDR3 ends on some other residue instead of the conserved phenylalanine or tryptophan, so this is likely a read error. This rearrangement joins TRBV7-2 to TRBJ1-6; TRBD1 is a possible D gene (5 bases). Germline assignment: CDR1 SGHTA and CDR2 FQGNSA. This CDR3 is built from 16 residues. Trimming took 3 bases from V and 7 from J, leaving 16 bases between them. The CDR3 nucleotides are TGTGCCAGCAGCTTTAATGGGGGGAAGGGGAATTCACCCCTCCACTGT. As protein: CASSFNGGKGNSPLHC.

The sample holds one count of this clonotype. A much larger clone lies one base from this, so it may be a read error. The CDR3 nucleotides are TGTGCCAGCAGCTTTGGCGGAGCAACTTTGAACGTCCGGACTTTC. It encodes CASSFGGATLNVRTF. The V and J genes are TRBV7-2 and TRBJ2-6; D is uncertain. The CDR3 is 15 residues long. The germline CDR1 and CDR2 sequences are SGHTA and FQGNSA.

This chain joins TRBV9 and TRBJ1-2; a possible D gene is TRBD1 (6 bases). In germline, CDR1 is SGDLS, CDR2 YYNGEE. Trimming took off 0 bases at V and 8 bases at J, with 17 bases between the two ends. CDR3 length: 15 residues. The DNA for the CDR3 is TGTGCCAGCAGCGTAGCAGCAACAGGGTGGGGGGGCTACACCTTC. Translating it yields CASSVAATGWGGYTF.

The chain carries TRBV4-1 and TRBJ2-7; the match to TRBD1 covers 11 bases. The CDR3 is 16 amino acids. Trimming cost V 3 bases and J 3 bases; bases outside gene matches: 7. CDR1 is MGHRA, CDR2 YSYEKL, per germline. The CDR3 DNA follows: TGCGCCAGCAGCCAGACCACCGGGACAGGGGGCTACGAGCAGTACTTC. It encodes CASSQTTGTGGYEQYF.

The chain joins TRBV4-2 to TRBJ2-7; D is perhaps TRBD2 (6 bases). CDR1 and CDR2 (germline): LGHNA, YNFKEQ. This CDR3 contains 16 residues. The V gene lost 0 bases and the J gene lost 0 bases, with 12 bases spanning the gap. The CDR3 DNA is TGTGCCAGCAGCCAAGATTTCGGGGGACTCTCCTACGAGCAGTACTTC. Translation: CASSQDFGGLSYEQYF.

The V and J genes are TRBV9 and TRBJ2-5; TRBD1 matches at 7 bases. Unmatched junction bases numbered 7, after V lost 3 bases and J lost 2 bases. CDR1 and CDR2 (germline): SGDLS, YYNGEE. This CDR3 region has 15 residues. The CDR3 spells CASSERQGRQETQYF. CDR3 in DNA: TGTGCCAGCAGCGAACGACAGGGAAGGCAAGAGACCCAGTACTTC.

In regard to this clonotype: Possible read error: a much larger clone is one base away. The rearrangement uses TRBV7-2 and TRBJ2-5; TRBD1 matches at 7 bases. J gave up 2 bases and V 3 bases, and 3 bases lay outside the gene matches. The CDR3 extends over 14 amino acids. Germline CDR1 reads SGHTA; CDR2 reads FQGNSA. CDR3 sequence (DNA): TGTACCAGCAGCTTTAGACAGGGTCAAGAGACCCAGTACTTC. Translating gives CTSSFRQGQETQYF.

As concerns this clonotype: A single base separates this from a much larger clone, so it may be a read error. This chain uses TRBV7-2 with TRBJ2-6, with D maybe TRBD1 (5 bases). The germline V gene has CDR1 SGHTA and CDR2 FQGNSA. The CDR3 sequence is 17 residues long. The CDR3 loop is CASSPSVRTSGANVRTF. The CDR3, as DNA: TGTGCCAGCAGCCCCAGCGTAAGAACCTCTGGGGCCAACGTCCGGACTTTC.

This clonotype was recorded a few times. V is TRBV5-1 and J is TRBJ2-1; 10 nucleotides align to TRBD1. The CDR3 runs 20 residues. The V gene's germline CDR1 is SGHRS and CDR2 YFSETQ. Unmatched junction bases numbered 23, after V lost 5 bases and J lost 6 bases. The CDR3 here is CASRFRSGTGVFLVGNEQFF. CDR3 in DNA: TGCGCCAGCAGGTTCCGGTCCGGGACAGGGGTATTCTTAGTGGGCAATGAGCAGTTCTTC.

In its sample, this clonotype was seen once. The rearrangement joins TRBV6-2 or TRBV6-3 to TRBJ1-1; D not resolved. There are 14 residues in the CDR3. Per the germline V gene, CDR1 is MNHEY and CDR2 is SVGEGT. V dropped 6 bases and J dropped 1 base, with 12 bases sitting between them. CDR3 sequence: CASRYTRRNTEAFF. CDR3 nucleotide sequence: TGTGCCAGCAGATATACCAGGAGGAACACTGAAGCTTTCTTT.

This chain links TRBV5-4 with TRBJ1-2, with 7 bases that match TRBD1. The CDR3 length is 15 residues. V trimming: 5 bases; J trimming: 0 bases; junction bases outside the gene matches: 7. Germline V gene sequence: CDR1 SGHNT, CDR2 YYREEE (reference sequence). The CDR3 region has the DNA TGTGCCAGCAGGGGCGGACAGGACGCTAACTATGGCTACACCTTC. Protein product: CASRGGQDANYGYTF.

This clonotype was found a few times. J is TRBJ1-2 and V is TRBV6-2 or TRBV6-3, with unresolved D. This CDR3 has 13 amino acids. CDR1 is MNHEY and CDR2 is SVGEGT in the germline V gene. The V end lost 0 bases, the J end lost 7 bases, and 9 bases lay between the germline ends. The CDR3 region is CASSYSGVGGYTF. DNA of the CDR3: TGTGCCAGCAGTTACTCAGGAGTGGGTGGCTACACCTTC.

CDR3 region: CASSPLRGDQPQHF. The CDR3 nucleotides read TGTGCCAGCAGCCCCCTGCGAGGGGATCAGCCCCAGCATTTT. The V call is TRBV7-2, the J call TRBJ1-5; D may be TRBD1 (5 bases). With 5 bases removed from V and 5 bases from J, the gap between germline ends came to 13 bases. Per germline, CDR1 SGHTA and CDR2 FQGNSA. CDR3 length: 14 amino acids.

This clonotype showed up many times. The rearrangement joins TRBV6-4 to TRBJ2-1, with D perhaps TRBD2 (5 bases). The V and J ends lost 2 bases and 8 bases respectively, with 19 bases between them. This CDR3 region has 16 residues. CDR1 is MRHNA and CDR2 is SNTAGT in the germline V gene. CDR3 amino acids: CASSDHDYPSWDEQFF. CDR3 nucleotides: TGTGCCAGCAGTGACCACGACTACCCTTCGTGGGATGAGCAGTTCTTC.

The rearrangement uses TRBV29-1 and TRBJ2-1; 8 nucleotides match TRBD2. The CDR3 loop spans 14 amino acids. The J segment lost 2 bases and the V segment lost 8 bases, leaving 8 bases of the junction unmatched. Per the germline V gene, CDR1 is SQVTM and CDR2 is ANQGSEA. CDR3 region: CSTDAGGTYNEQFF. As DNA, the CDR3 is TGCAGCACCGACGCGGGGGGCACCTACAATGAGCAGTTCTTC.

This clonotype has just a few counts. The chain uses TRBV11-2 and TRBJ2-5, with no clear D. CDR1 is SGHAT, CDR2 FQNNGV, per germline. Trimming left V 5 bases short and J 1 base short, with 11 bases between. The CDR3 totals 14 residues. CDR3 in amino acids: CASSPVGSQETQYF. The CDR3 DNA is TGTGCCAGCAGCCCCGTTGGCAGCCAAGAGACCCAGTACTTC.

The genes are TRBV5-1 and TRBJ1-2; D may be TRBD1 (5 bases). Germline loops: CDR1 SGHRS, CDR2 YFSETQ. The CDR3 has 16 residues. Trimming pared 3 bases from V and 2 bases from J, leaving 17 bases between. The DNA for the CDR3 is TGCGCCAGCAGCTCCCAAGGCGGCGGGGCGAACTATGGCTACACCTTC. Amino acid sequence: CASSSQGGGANYGYTF.